These 5 T cell receptor beta chains originate from one sample sequenced in a study of T cell responses to AZD1222 COVID-19 vaccine. Data came from immunoSEQ multiplex PCR; TCRdb stores just in-frame clones and leaves some out. The top ten hold roughly 6.6% of the sample, which has around 130,000 clones, around 94% seen once. The sample consisted of peripheral blood, taken on day 0 of AZD1222 vaccination. The receptors stem from an adult in good health.

V is TRBV27 and J is TRBJ1-5; D not certain. This CDR3 spans 13 amino acids. Trimming pared 1 base from V and 9 bases from J, leaving 10 bases between. The V gene's germline CDR1 is MNHEY and CDR2 SMNVEV (reference sequence). Here the CDR3 DNA reads TGTGCCAGCAGTTTATTGGGCCGTGCGCCCCAGCATTTT. Translated, it gives CASSLLGRAPQHF.

CDR3 sequence reads: CASSIQGAAQPQHF. CDR3 coding DNA: TGTGCCAGTAGTATTCAGGGGGCAGCGCAGCCCCAGCATTTT. This chain links TRBV19 with TRBJ1-5, with TRBD1 matching over 8 bases. Germline loops: CDR1 LNHDA, CDR2 SQIVND (reference sequence). This CDR3 comprises 14 residues. With 3 bases clipped from V and 7 bases from J, the junction kept 5 bases outside the gene matches.

The chain combines TRBV3-1 (or the pseudogene TRBV3-2) with TRBJ2-7; perhaps TRBD2 as D (5 bases). CDR3 length: 13 amino acids. CDR1 is LGHDT, CDR2 YNNKEL, per germline (reference sequence). Trimming left V 6 bases short and J 0 bases short, with 9 bases between. The CDR3 bases are TGTGCCAGCAGACCCCGGGACTCCTACGAGCAGTACTTC. This encodes CASRPRDSYEQYF.

V and J are TRBV5-4 and TRBJ2-3; 9 bases line up with TRBD2. CDR3 size: 14 residues. Looked up from germline, CDR1 is SGHNT and CDR2 is YYREEE (reference sequence). Germline trimming cut 0 bases from V and 4 bases from J; bases unmatched to any gene: 0. CDR3 coding DNA: TGTGCCAGCAGCTTGGTAGCGGGAGCAGATACGCAGTATTTT. Translated: CASSLVAGADTQYF.

The J gene is TRBJ1-1, the V gene TRBV28; D is undetermined. With 5 bases removed from V and 3 bases from J, the gap between germline ends came to 10 bases. Germline-derived CDR1 and CDR2 are MDHEN and SYDVKM. CDR3 length equals 13 residues. The CDR3 nucleotides are TGTGCCAGCAGTCCCCTTGTAGACACTGAAGCTTTCTTT. Translation gives CASSPLVDTEAFF. Together with reference TRBV28 and TRBJ1-1, the CDR3 gives the full variable domain: DVKVTQSSRYLVKRTGEKVFLECVQDMDHENMFWYRQDPGLGLRLIYFSYDVKMKEKGDIPEGYSVSREKKERFSLILESASTNQTSMYLCASSPLVDTEAFFGQGTRLTVV.